Listed here is a single TCR beta chain. Here immunoSEQ multiplex PCR was the method, and the copy in TCRdb shows in-frame clones only, minus some. The sample shows about 73,000 clones, 90% to 95% of them seen only once. This sample was taken from a study of technical replicates of blood from a handful of donors. J gave up 3 bases and V 3 bases, and 3 bases lay outside the gene matches. This CDR3 contains 14 residues. CDR1 SGHAT and CDR2 FQDESV come from the germline V gene (reference sequence). V is TRBV11-1 and J is TRBJ1-1; 8 bases agree with TRBD1. The source is a human donor in good health. Some clones in this sample may be carry-over from other donors' samples. Sequencing input: PBMCs. The CDR3 DNA reads as TGTGCCAGCAGCTTTGACAGGGGAGACACTGAAGCTTTCTTT. Its translation: CASSFDRGDTEAFF.